This T cell receptor beta chain was identified in a study of CD4 T cells in relation to SARS-CoV-2 and coronaviruses. The protocol was immunoSEQ multiplex PCR, while the TCRdb copy is restricted to in-frame clones and leaves out a portion. The sample lists roughly 61,000 clones; about nine tenths were seen once. Germline CDR1 reads SGHNT; CDR2 reads YENEEA. CDR3 length: 15 amino acids. V was pared by 4 bases and J by 7 bases, with 5 bases of the junction left unmatched. The unexposed donors gave CD4+ T cells in about 2011-2018, prior to COVID-19. This chain links TRBV11-3 with TRBJ2-2, with 11 nucleotides matching TRBD1. The clonotype was recovered from a human donor in good health. Specimen: memory CD4+ T cells from PBMCs. The CDR3, as DNA: TGTGCCAGCAGCTCGGACAGGGGGCTTAACGGGGAGCTGTTTTTT. It yields the protein CASSSDRGLNGELFF.